The 13 T cell receptor beta chains below all came from one sample that was sequenced in a study of blood T cell repertoires in COVID-19. Measured with immunoSEQ multiplex PCR; TCRdb has only the in-frame clones, and not every one. In the table there are about 90,000 clones, approximately 88% of which are singletons. The specimen was peripheral blood. These receptors were taken from a woman of 80 years or more with active or convalescent COVID-19.

J is TRBJ1-5 and V is TRBV4-1, with 7 positions matching TRBD1. Looked up from germline, CDR1 is MGHRA and CDR2 is YSYEKL. The CDR3 loop spans 14 amino acids. Trimming cost V 4 bases and J 5 bases; bases outside gene matches: 5. CDR3 sequence (DNA): TGCGCCAGCAGCCGCGGACAGGCGGATCAGCCCCAGCATTTT. Its translation: CASSRGQADQPQHF.

The V gene is TRBV7-2, the J gene TRBJ1-2; no firm D call. Germline CDR1 SGHTA, CDR2 FQGNSA. The CDR3 contains 15 residues. The V end lost 0 bases, the J end lost 7 bases, and 15 bases lay between the germline ends. The CDR3 region has the DNA TGTGCCAGCAGCTTAGCGCCCCCCGGAGCCTTTGGCTACACCTTC. Amino acid sequence: CASSLAPPGAFGYTF.

This clone was observed a few times. The chain has TRBV2 and TRBJ2-2; no reliable D call. Between the trimmed V and J ends, which lost 2 bases and 0 bases, there was a span of 4 bases. The CDR3 totals 14 residues. From germline, CDR1 is SNHLY and CDR2 FYNNEI. CDR3 bases: TGTGCCAGCAGTGAACTCGCGAACACCGGGGAGCTGTTTTTT. This encodes CASSELANTGELFF.

CDR3 nucleotides: TGTGCCAGCAGCCCCCGGACTAGCGGGAGCCATGAGCAGTTCTTC. Its protein product is CASSPRTSGSHEQFF. The chain combines TRBV7-8 with TRBJ2-1, with 13 bases identical to TRBD2. CDR3 size: 15 residues. Germline V CDR1 and CDR2: SGHVS, FQNEAQ. J gave up 8 bases and V 5 bases, and 6 bases lay outside the gene matches.

V and J are TRBV21-1 and TRBJ1-2; the table's D call of TRBD1 was not tested on the DNA. TRBV21-1 is a listed pseudogene. The CDR3 spans 16 residues. CDR3 sequence reads: CASSNPCRQDNYGYTF. CDR3 sequence (DNA): TGTGCCAGCAGCAACCCCTGCCGACAGGATAACTATGGCTACACCTTC.

The rearrangement links TRBV11-3 to TRBJ2-5; 7 bases are a match to TRBD1. Per germline, CDR1 SGHNT and CDR2 YENEEA. V shed 5 bases and J 6 bases; nucleotides not matched to a gene: 12. This CDR3 contains 15 residues. Here the CDR3 reads CASSPLPTGMQTQYF. In nucleotides, the CDR3 is TGTGCCAGCAGCCCCCTCCCGACAGGGATGCAGACCCAGTACTTC.

The chain employs TRBV11-2 and TRBJ1-2, with 11 positions matching TRBD1. Germline V CDR1 and CDR2: SGHAT, FQNNGV. Trimming removed 5 bases from V and 3 bases from J; junction bases left unmatched: 17. This CDR3 is 19 amino acids long. The CDR3 region has the DNA TGTGCCAGCAGCCTGGGCACCGGGACAGGGGGTAATTGGGACTATGGCTACACCTTC. Translated, it gives CASSLGTGTGGNWDYGYTF.

This clone showed up just a few times. The chain is built from TRBV7-3 and TRBJ2-7; possibly TRBD2 for D (6 bases). The CDR3 is 14 residues long. The V gene lost 2 bases and the J gene lost 5 bases, with 13 bases spanning the gap. Germline values: CDR1 SGHTA, CDR2 FQGTGA. Here the CDR3 reads CASSLQAGINEQYF. CDR3 sequence (DNA): TGTGCCAGCAGCTTACAGGCGGGAATCAACGAGCAGTACTTC.

The chain is built from TRBV18 and TRBJ2-7, with 9 bases lining up with TRBD1. The CDR3 totals 15 residues. Trimming took 1 base from V and 2 from J; bases not matched to a gene: 3. Looked up from germline, CDR1 is KGHSH and CDR2 is LQKENI. The CDR3 region has the DNA TGTGCCAGCTCACCACTAGGGACAGGGACCTACGAGCAGTACTTC. Translated: CASSPLGTGTYEQYF.

V and J are TRBV5-1 and TRBJ2-3; 7 bases are shared with TRBD2. This CDR3 comprises 15 residues. Germline V CDR1 and CDR2: SGHRS, YFSETQ. Trimming at V came to 2 bases and at J to 5 bases, leaving 8 bases not matched to a gene. CDR3 coding DNA: TGCGCCAGCAGCTTCGCCGGGGGGTCCAGAGATACGCAGTATTTT. It codes for CASSFAGGSRDTQYF. Together with reference TRBV5-1 and TRBJ2-3, the CDR3 gives the full variable domain: KAGVTQTPRYLIKTRGQQVTLSCSPISGHRSVSWYQQTPGQGLQFLFEYFSETQRNKGNFPGRFSGRQFSNSRSEMNVSTLELGDSALYLCASSFAGGSRDTQYFGPGTRLTVL.

This clone appeared a single time. The rearrangement links TRBV5-1 to TRBJ1-1, with D possibly TRBD1 on 5 matching bases. Germline V gives CDR1 SGHRS, CDR2 YFSETQ. The V and J ends lost 0 bases and 5 bases respectively, with 11 bases between them. The CDR3 contains 14 residues. The CDR3 sequence: CASSLVGRGTEAFF. The CDR3 coding sequence is TGCGCCAGCAGCTTGGTGGGGCGGGGAACTGAAGCTTTCTTT.

The gene calls are TRBV28 and TRBJ1-2, with a tentative D call TRBD1 (6 bases). The V and J ends lost 6 bases and 4 bases respectively, with 9 bases between them. This CDR3 is built from 12 residues. Per the germline V gene, CDR1 is MDHEN and CDR2 is SYDVKM. The CDR3: CASSTGLYGYTF. In nucleotides, the CDR3 is TGTGCCAGCAGCACAGGGCTCTATGGCTACACCTTC.

This clone has just one count. V is TRBV24-1 and J is TRBJ2-2; TRBD1 might be the D (6 bases). Germline lookup yields CDR1 KGHDR and CDR2 SFDVKD. Trimming left V 7 bases short and J 1 base short, with 9 bases between. The CDR3 consists of 14 residues. In DNA form, the CDR3 reads TGTGCCACCAGACAGACAGGGAACACCGGGGAGCTGTTTTTT. This translates into CATRQTGNTGELFF.